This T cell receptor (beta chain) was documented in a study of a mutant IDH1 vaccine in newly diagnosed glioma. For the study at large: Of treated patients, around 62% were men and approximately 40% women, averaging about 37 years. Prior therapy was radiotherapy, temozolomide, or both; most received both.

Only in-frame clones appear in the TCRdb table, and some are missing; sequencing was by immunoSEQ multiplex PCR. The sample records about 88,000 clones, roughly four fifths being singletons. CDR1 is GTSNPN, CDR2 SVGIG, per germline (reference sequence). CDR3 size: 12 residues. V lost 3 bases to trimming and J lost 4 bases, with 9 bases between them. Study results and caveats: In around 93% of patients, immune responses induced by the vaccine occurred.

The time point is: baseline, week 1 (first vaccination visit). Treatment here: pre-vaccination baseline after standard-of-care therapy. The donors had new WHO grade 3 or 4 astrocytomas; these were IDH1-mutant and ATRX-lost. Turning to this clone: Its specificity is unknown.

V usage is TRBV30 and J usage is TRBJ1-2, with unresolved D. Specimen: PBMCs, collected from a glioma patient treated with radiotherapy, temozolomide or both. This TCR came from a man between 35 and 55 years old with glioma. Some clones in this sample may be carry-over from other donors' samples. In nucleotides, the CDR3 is TGTGCCTGGAGACGTGCCCGCTATGGCTACACCTTC. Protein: CAWRRARYGYTF.